The subject of this entry is one T cell receptor (beta chain). Its target is not known. It was by quantitative 5'-RACE with molecular barcodes that TCR beta libraries were made. TCRdb reprocessed the 5' RACE reads via MiXCR and lists one record per CDR3 protein. The table lists about 210,000 distinct CDR3 sequences, just under 7.5% of them singletons. These data come from a study of CD8 T cells in ankylosing spondylitis. Study-wide findings and caveats: Reports of some motif variants in reactive arthritis synovial fluid and blood predate this one. Clones linked to disease were reported to show significant enrichment in matched ankylosing spondylitis synovial fluid. Seemingly characteristic of ankylosing spondylitis blood was a TCR beta motif consisting of roughly 8 highly homologous variants.

The trim removed 8 bases at V and 10 bases at J, leaving 11 bases unmatched. The CDR3 loop spans 15 amino acids. Germline V gene lookup returns CDR1 SGHDT and CDR2 YYEEEE. The specimen sequenced was blood, either unsorted or a sorted T cell fraction (not recorded which). The chain combines TRBV5-6 with TRBJ2-1, with TRBD2 identical over 14 bases. The TCR sequence derives from a male donor with ankylosing spondylitis. This CDR3 is CARSPGLAGGREQFF. The DNA for the CDR3 is TGTGCCAGGAGCCCCGGACTAGCGGGAGGCCGGGAGCAGTTCTTC. Full variable domain (remainder filled in from reference TRBV5-6 and TRBJ2-1): DAGVTQSPTHLIKTRGQQVTLRCSPKSGHDTVSWYQQALGQGPQFIFQYYEEEERQRGNFPDRFSGHQFPNYSSELNVNALLLGDSALYLCARSPGLAGGREQFFGPGTRLTVL.